The 30 T cell receptor beta chains presented below share a single source sample, sequenced in a study of T cell responses to AZD1222 COVID-19 vaccine. Libraries were prepared by immunoSEQ multiplex PCR; TCRdb keeps only in-frame clonotypes and omits some of them. The sample holds about 130,000 clones, 80% to 95% seen once. The sample in question was peripheral blood, obtained 28 days after the second AZD1222 dose. The source is an adult who received the AZD1222 COVID-19 vaccine.

The gene calls are TRBV2 and TRBJ1-5; D is perhaps TRBD1 (5 bases). The germline V gene encodes CDR1 SNHLY and CDR2 FYNNEI. This CDR3 region has 15 residues. V shed 11 bases and J shed 0 bases, with 17 bases lying between them. The CDR3 sequence: CAVARGLNSNQPQHF. The CDR3 DNA reads as TGTGCCGTCGCGCGGGGCCTTAATAGCAATCAGCCCCAGCATTTT.

The rearrangement links TRBV7-9 to TRBJ2-7; D remains unclear. Germline V CDR1 and CDR2: SEHNR, FQNEAQ (reference sequence). Between the trimmed V and J ends, which lost 5 bases and 2 bases, there was a span of 10 bases. The CDR3 is made up of 13 amino acids. Written as DNA, the CDR3 is TGTGCCAGCAGCCGGAGCAGCACCTACGAGCAGTACTTC. This encodes CASSRSSTYEQYF.

The rearrangement links TRBV28 to TRBJ2-3; TRBD1 might be the D (6 bases). The CDR3 has 15 amino acids. Per the germline V gene, CDR1 is MDHEN and CDR2 is SYDVKM. V was clipped by 0 bases and J by 2 bases, with 9 bases between them. The CDR3 bases are TGTGCCAGCAGTTTATGGGCAGGGGACACAGATACGCAGTATTTT. It specifies CASSLWAGDTDTQYF.

V is TRBV18 and J is TRBJ2-7; 9 bases are shared with TRBD1. Germline V lookup: CDR1 KGHSH, CDR2 LQKENI. The length of the CDR3 is 13 residues. The J segment lost 6 bases and the V segment lost 3 bases, leaving 3 bases of the junction unmatched. The CDR3 nucleotides are TGTGCCAGCTCACCGGGACAGGGCTCCGAGCAGTACTTC. This sequence encodes CASSPGQGSEQYF.

The chain combines TRBV7-2 with TRBJ1-4, with a tentative D call TRBD1 (6 bases). The germline gives CDR1 SGHTA, CDR2 FQGNSA. This CDR3 is built from 14 residues. V was clipped by 5 bases and J by 8 bases, with 15 bases between them. The chain's CDR3 is CASSQGNYGEKLFF. The DNA for the CDR3 is TGTGCCAGCAGCCAGGGGAACTACGGGGAAAAACTGTTTTTT.

This rearrangement joins TRBV5-1 to TRBJ2-2, with 14 bases aligning to TRBD2. Germline V gene lookup returns CDR1 SGHRS and CDR2 YFSETQ. J lost 2 bases, V lost 6 bases, and 3 bases had no gene match. This CDR3 spans 16 amino acids. CDR3 in amino acids: CASKGLAGDNTGELFF. CDR3 bases: TGCGCCAGCAAGGGACTAGCGGGAGATAACACCGGGGAGCTGTTTTTT.

The chain's CDR3 is CASSLETPLEQYF. The CDR3 nucleotides read TGTGCCAGCAGCTTAGAAACGCCCCTTGAGCAGTACTTC. The rearrangement joins TRBV7-2 to TRBJ2-7; D gene unclear. The CDR3 has 13 residues. Per the germline V gene, CDR1 is SGHTA and CDR2 is FQGNSA. Between the trimmed V and J ends, which lost 1 base and 7 bases, there was a span of 11 bases.

This chain links TRBV7-9 with TRBJ1-2; TRBD1 agrees at 9 bases. Trimming took 0 bases from V and 7 from J; bases not matched to a gene: 9. The CDR3 is 16 amino acids. The germline V gene has CDR1 SEHNR and CDR2 FQNEAQ (reference sequence). The CDR3 nucleotides read TGTGCCAGCAGCTTAGCGGCGGACAGGGGTTCCGGTGGCTACACCTTC. Protein: CASSLAADRGSGGYTF.

Only a few counts were recorded for this clone. The J gene is TRBJ1-2, the V gene TRBV7-8; TRBD1 is a possible D gene (5 bases). V was trimmed by 1 base and J by 7 bases, leaving 19 bases between them. CDR1 and CDR2 from the germline V gene are SGHVS and FQNEAQ. This CDR3 contains 16 residues. The CDR3 DNA reads as TGTGCCAGCAGCTTAGGGGCGGTTGGGCGGGGCAGTGGCTACACCTTC. Residues: CASSLGAVGRGSGYTF.

The V call is TRBV6-6, the J call TRBJ1-3; 9 bases are shared with TRBD1. The CDR3 has 17 residues. Germline lookup yields CDR1 MNHNY and CDR2 SVGAGI (reference sequence). V was pared by 5 bases and J by 2 bases, with 10 bases of the junction left unmatched. CDR3 bases: TGTGCCAGCAGTCGGCCGGGACAGGGTGTGGCTGGAAACACCATATATTTT. Translation: CASSRPGQGVAGNTIYF.

The V and J genes are TRBV6-2 or TRBV6-3 and TRBJ1-5; 10 positions agree with TRBD1. CDR1 MNHEY and CDR2 SVGEGT come from the germline V gene. The V segment lost 2 bases and the J segment 7 bases; nucleotides outside the gene matches: 8. The CDR3 length is 16 residues. CDR3 sequence reads: CASSYGRQGAWQPQHF. CDR3 DNA: TGTGCCAGCAGTTACGGGAGACAGGGGGCCTGGCAGCCCCAGCATTTT.

The V call is TRBV10-2, the J call TRBJ1-1; unclear D gene. The germline CDR1 and CDR2 sequences are WSHSY and SAAADI. This CDR3 contains 12 residues. Trimming took off 6 bases at V and 8 bases at J, with 13 bases between the two ends. DNA for the CDR3: TGCGCCAGCAGAGACTTACCTACAGAAGCTTTCTTT. Translation: CASRDLPTEAFF.

The genes are TRBV19 and TRBJ1-2; D gene ambiguous. This CDR3 region has 13 residues. Deletions cut 0 bases from V and 4 bases from J, with 6 bases between. In germline, CDR1 is LNHDA, CDR2 SQIVND (reference sequence). CDR3: CASSIETAYGYTF. CDR3 DNA sequence: TGTGCCAGTAGTATAGAAACCGCCTATGGCTACACCTTC.

The chain employs TRBV7-2 and TRBJ2-7, with D uncertain. V lost 1 base and J 6 bases, leaving 7 bases between the germline ends. Germline CDR1 is SGHTA and CDR2 is FQGNSA. The CDR3 contains 12 residues. CDR3 loop: CASSLERREQYF. The DNA of the CDR3 is TGTGCCAGCAGCTTAGAGCGCCGCGAGCAGTACTTC.

The chain recombines TRBV15 with TRBJ2-3; no reliable D call. Germline lookup yields CDR1 LNHNV and CDR2 YYDKDF (reference sequence). This CDR3 has 14 residues. With 5 bases removed from V and 1 base from J, the gap between germline ends came to 10 bases. CDR3: CATSPRWGTDTQYF. The DNA for the CDR3 is TGTGCCACCAGCCCTCGATGGGGCACAGATACGCAGTATTTT.

The chain employs TRBV6-2 or TRBV6-3 and TRBJ1-1; D perhaps matches TRBD1 (5 bases). The germline CDR1 and CDR2 sequences are MNHEY and SVGEGT. The CDR3 extends over 14 amino acids. Trimming pared 7 bases from V and 1 base from J, leaving 13 bases between. CDR3 loop: CASTPVRGNTEAFF. In DNA form, the CDR3 reads TGTGCCAGCACCCCCGTGAGGGGGAACACTGAAGCTTTCTTT.

This sequence joins TRBV6-5 and TRBJ2-7; TRBD2 aligns across 9 bases. In germline, CDR1 is MNHEY, CDR2 SVGAGI. Losses at the gene ends were 2 bases for V and 4 bases for J; bases not matched to a gene: 3. This CDR3 contains 14 residues. CDR3 in DNA: TGTGCCAGCAGTTACCTCGCGGGGGGGTACGAGCAGTACTTC. It codes for CASSYLAGGYEQYF.

The chain couples TRBV10-3 to TRBJ1-5; D possibly corresponds to TRBD1 (5 bases). V was clipped by 9 bases and J by 1 base, with 10 bases between them. The V gene's germline CDR1 is ENHRY and CDR2 SYGVKD. There are 13 residues in the CDR3. CDR3 region: CAMGRDSNQPQHF. CDR3 nucleotides: TGTGCCATGGGCAGGGACAGCAATCAGCCCCAGCATTTT.

J is TRBJ2-7 and V is TRBV11-2; maybe TRBD1 (5 bases). The V end was cut by 1 base, the J end by 2 bases, with 12 bases between. The length of the CDR3 is 15 residues. CDR1 and CDR2 from the germline V gene are SGHAT and FQNNGV. The chain's CDR3 is CASSLAPTGTYEQYF. Here the CDR3 DNA reads TGTGCCAGCAGCTTAGCCCCCACAGGTACCTACGAGCAGTACTTC.

This chain joins TRBV25-1 and TRBJ1-2; perhaps TRBD1 as D (5 bases). CDR3 size: 12 residues. V lost 5 bases, J lost 8 bases, and 12 bases lay in between. CDR1 MGHDK and CDR2 SYGVNS come from the germline V gene. The DNA of the CDR3 is TGTGCCAGCAGTCCAGGGTTTGCCGGCTACACCTTC. Amino acid sequence: CASSPGFAGYTF.

V gene TRBV25-1 combines with J gene TRBJ2-7, with 7 bases fitting TRBD1. V shed 4 bases, J shed 3 bases, and the junction held 6 bases outside the gene matches. The CDR3 loop spans 14 amino acids. CDR1 and CDR2 from the germline V gene are MGHDK and SYGVNS. CDR3 in amino acids: CASSGRDRYYEQYF. The CDR3 bases are TGTGCCAGCAGTGGCCGGGACAGATACTACGAGCAGTACTTC.

The gene calls are TRBV6-6 and TRBJ2-2, with a weak D call TRBD2 (5 bases). V dropped 6 bases and J dropped 8 bases, with 16 bases sitting between them. The germline V gene has CDR1 MNHNY and CDR2 SVGAGI (reference sequence). This CDR3 comprises 14 residues. For the CDR3, the DNA is TGTGCCAGCAGCCTCGGACTCGACTTGGGGGAGCTGTTTTTT. It is translated as CASSLGLDLGELFF.

V gene TRBV19 combines with J gene TRBJ2-7; TRBD1 matches at 11 bases. The junction had 4 bases not matched to a gene; V was cut back by 3 bases and J by 3 bases. The CDR3 spans 15 residues. Germline V lookup: CDR1 LNHDA, CDR2 SQIVND (reference sequence). The CDR3 DNA reads as TGTGCCAGTAGTATGGGACAGGGGGGGCTCTACGAGCAGTACTTC. Residues: CASSMGQGGLYEQYF.

This chain connects TRBV20-1 to TRBJ2-7, with D hard to call. The V gene's germline CDR1 is DFQATT and CDR2 SNEGSKA (reference sequence). V gave up 5 bases and J gave up 3 bases, with 8 bases separating them. This CDR3 region has 11 residues. DNA for the CDR3: TGCAGTGCTCAGAGCGACTACGAGCAGTACTTC. Residues: CSAQSDYEQYF.

The table lists this clone with a few counts. The chain links TRBV6-4 to TRBJ2-3; the D gene is possibly TRBD2 (6 bases). Trimming stripped 4 bases from V and 1 base from J, with 6 bases between. The CDR3 contains 13 residues. Germline CDR1 is MRHNA and CDR2 is SNTAGT. The CDR3 sequence: CASSASGTDTQYF. For the CDR3, the DNA is TGTGCCAGCAGTGCTAGCGGCACAGATACGCAGTATTTT.

The chain uses TRBV3-1 (or the pseudogene TRBV3-2) and TRBJ2-7; TRBD1 aligns across 10 bases. This CDR3 region has 14 residues. CDR1 is LGHDT and CDR2 is YNNKEL in the germline V gene (reference sequence). The V and J ends lost 5 bases and 2 bases, in that order; junction bases with no gene match: 3. The CDR3 nucleotides read TGTGCCAGCAGCACCGGACAGGGGGCCTACGAGCAGTACTTC. This sequence encodes CASSTGQGAYEQYF.

The genes are TRBV12-3 or TRBV12-4 and TRBJ2-7; no clear D. Trimming removed 6 bases from V and 3 bases from J, with 9 bases in between. The CDR3 runs 12 residues. The CDR3 DNA reads TGTGCCAGCAGCCGATCTAACTACGAGCAGTACTTC. Protein product: CASSRSNYEQYF.

The J gene is TRBJ1-4, the V gene TRBV27, with no clear D. The V end lost 4 bases, the J end lost 0 bases, and 9 bases lay between the germline ends. Germline-derived CDR1 and CDR2 are MNHEY and SMNVEV (reference sequence). The CDR3 has 15 residues. The CDR3 DNA reads TGTGCCAGCAGTTCCCTTGGGGCAACTAATGAAAAACTGTTTTTT. Its protein product is CASSSLGATNEKLFF. The whole variable domain, filled in from reference TRBV27 and TRBJ1-4, reads EAQVTQNPRYLITVTGKKLTVTCSQNMNHEYMSWYRQDPGLGLRQIYYSMNVEVTDKGDVPEGYKVSRKEKRNFPLILESPSPNQTSLYFCASSSLGATNEKLFFGSGTQLSVL.

V and J are TRBV10-3 and TRBJ2-7; 9 nucleotides agree with TRBD1. Germline trimming cut 5 bases from V and 2 bases from J; bases unmatched to any gene: 1. CDR1 and CDR2 (germline): ENHRY, SYGVKD. CDR3 length: 13 residues. CDR3 sequence reads: CAISRQGAYEQYF. CDR3 in DNA: TGTGCCATCAGTAGACAGGGGGCCTACGAGCAGTACTTC.

The V and J genes are TRBV19 and TRBJ1-1; D is perhaps TRBD1 (5 bases). The V end was cut by 6 bases, the J end by 3 bases, with 14 bases between. The germline V gene has CDR1 LNHDA and CDR2 SQIVND (reference sequence). The CDR3 extends over 14 amino acids. This CDR3 is CASSELGVYTEAFF. In DNA form, the CDR3 reads TGTGCCAGTAGCGAACTAGGGGTATACACTGAAGCTTTCTTT.